Below, 32 T cell receptor beta chains from the same sample are listed, as sequenced in a study of shared clonotypes between healthy human individuals. TCRdb's table, derived via immunoSEQ multiplex PCR, lists solely in-frame clones and lacks some. The top ten clones hold about 0.39% of a sample with 2 million to 3 million clones, over 85% of them seen once. Sample: naive CD4+ T cells from PBMCs. Described subset: CD45RA+ positively selected. These receptors were taken from a man younger than 35 in good health. Some clones in this sample may be carry-over from other donors' samples.

The J gene is TRBJ2-1, the V gene TRBV11-1, with 11 positions matching TRBD1. J gave up 8 bases and V 5 bases, and 8 bases lay outside the gene matches. CDR3 length: 15 amino acids. Looked up from germline, CDR1 is SGHAT and CDR2 is FQDESV (reference sequence). CDR3 DNA sequence: TGTGCCAGCAGCCTAGGACAGGGGGCTTTCGATGAGCAGTTCTTC. As protein: CASSLGQGAFDEQFF.

This chain links TRBV5-1 with TRBJ2-2, with D perhaps matching TRBD1 (7 bases). The CDR3 spans 12 residues. Germline-derived CDR1 and CDR2 are SGHRS and YFSETQ. Trimming removed 3 bases at V and 16 bases at J, with 16 bases between. CDR3 nucleotides: TGCGCCAGCAGCTCCGACAGGGTGGAGGGGTTTTTT. It codes for CASSSDRVEGFF.

The J gene is TRBJ2-2, the V gene TRBV7-8; the match to TRBD2 covers 9 bases. This CDR3 region has 19 residues. Germline trimming cut 0 bases from V and 6 bases from J; bases unmatched to any gene: 14. Germline-derived CDR1 and CDR2 are SGHVS and FQNEAQ. Written as DNA, the CDR3 is TGTGCCAGCAGCTTAGCAACTCTTTGGCGGGAGGGCCGGGCCGGGGAGCTGTTTTTT. This gives the protein CASSLATLWREGRAGELFF.

The rearrangement links TRBV5-1 to TRBJ2-1; 7 bases are shared with TRBD1. With V trimmed by 2 bases and J by 4 bases, 9 bases remained unmatched. CDR3 length: 16 amino acids. Looked up from germline, CDR1 is SGHRS and CDR2 is YFSETQ. This CDR3 is CASSFRDREKYNEQFF. The CDR3 DNA follows: TGCGCCAGCAGCTTCCGGGACAGAGAAAAGTACAATGAGCAGTTCTTC.

CDR3 region: CASSFRRENLMNTEAFF. In nucleotides, the CDR3 is TGTGCCAGCAGCTTCCGCCGGGAAAACCTAATGAACACTGAAGCTTTCTTT. The chain couples TRBV7-9 to TRBJ1-1; D ambiguous. Trimming shortened V by 3 bases and J by 0 bases, and 17 bases separated the two germline ends. The CDR3 sequence is 17 residues long. Germline V gene data show CDR1 as SEHNR and CDR2 as FQNEAQ (reference sequence).

The chain uses TRBV6-1 and TRBJ2-4, with 9 bases aligning to TRBD2. Germline V CDR1 and CDR2: MNHNS, SASEGT. This CDR3 spans 19 amino acids. The V and J ends lost 2 bases and 3 bases, in that order; junction bases with no gene match: 14. CDR3 nucleotide sequence: TGTGCCAGCAGTGAATTATTAGGAATAGCGGGAGTGGTCAAAAACATTCAGTACTTC. It specifies CASSELLGIAGVVKNIQYF.

The chain links TRBV7-2 to TRBJ2-7, with 7 bases aligning to TRBD2. V gave up 5 bases and J gave up 2 bases; unmatched junction bases: 18. Germline lookup yields CDR1 SGHTA and CDR2 FQGNSA. This CDR3 is 18 amino acids long. CDR3 DNA sequence: TGTGCCAGCAGCACTCCGACCTCTAGCGGACGAGGGGCCTACGAGCAGTACTTC. Translation: CASSTPTSSGRGAYEQYF.

The rearrangement links TRBV7-2 to TRBJ2-5; TRBD1 matches at 7 bases. Germline CDR1 reads SGHTA; CDR2 reads FQGNSA. V shed 3 bases, J shed 5 bases, and the junction held 6 bases outside the gene matches. The length of the CDR3 is 14 residues. CDR3 residues: CASSFNRGFETQYF. CDR3 in DNA: TGTGCCAGCAGCTTCAACAGGGGATTTGAGACCCAGTACTTC.

The chain uses TRBV28 and TRBJ2-7; 7 bases fit TRBD1. Germline CDR1 reads MDHEN; CDR2 reads SYDVKM. V was clipped by 2 bases and J by 1 base; unmatched bases: 5. This CDR3 region has 15 residues. The CDR3 region has the DNA TGTGCCAGCAGTTTAATATCAGGGGGTTCCTACGAGCAGTACTTC. Amino acid sequence: CASSLISGGSYEQYF.

This chain joins TRBV28 and TRBJ1-1; TRBD1 matches 9 bases. The CDR3 has 15 residues. Unmatched junction bases numbered 7, after V lost 1 base and J lost 7 bases. Germline V gene data show CDR1 as MDHEN and CDR2 as SYDVKM. This CDR3 reads CASSLSGTGFNEAFF. The CDR3 nucleotides read TGTGCCAGCAGTTTATCGGGGACAGGGTTTAATGAAGCTTTCTTT.

This chain uses TRBV6-8 with TRBJ2-7; D is possibly TRBD1 or TRBD2 (5 bases each). The germline V gene encodes CDR1 MNHGY and CDR2 SAAAGT. The CDR3 length is 17 residues. The germline V and J ends were trimmed by 2 bases and 6 bases, with 23 bases remaining between them. The chain's CDR3 is CASSYVLGAPAPIEQYF. In DNA form, the CDR3 reads TGTGCCAGCAGTTACGTTCTCGGGGCCCCGGCTCCCATCGAGCAGTACTTC.

The table lists this clone with a few counts. The chain uses TRBV2 and TRBJ1-5, with unresolved D. Trimming cost V 4 bases and J 3 bases, with 10 bases left between them. CDR1 is SNHLY, CDR2 FYNNEI, per germline. The CDR3 has 14 amino acids. The CDR3 is CASSGQIPNQPQHF. In DNA, the CDR3 is TGTGCCAGCAGTGGACAAATCCCCAATCAGCCCCAGCATTTT. Full variable domain (outside the CDR3, taken from reference TRBV2 and TRBJ1-5): EPEVTQTPSHQVTQMGQEVILRCVPISNHLYFYWYRQILGQKVEFLVSFYNNEISEKSEIFDDQFSVERPDGSNFTLKIRSTKLEDSAMYFCASSGQIPNQPQHFGDGTRLSIL.

This rearrangement joins TRBV7-8 to TRBJ2-5, with D unclear. Trimming removed 6 bases from V and 5 bases from J, with 19 bases in between. There are 15 residues in the CDR3. Per the germline V gene, CDR1 is SGHVS and CDR2 is FQNEAQ. CDR3 DNA sequence: TGTGCCAGCAGGAAACAGCACTTTGTTGTGGAGACCCAGTACTTC. This gives the protein CASRKQHFVVETQYF.

The rearrangement uses TRBV7-7 and TRBJ2-1; no reliable D call. V lost 5 bases and J 8 bases, leaving 16 bases between the germline ends. CDR3 size: 14 residues. CDR1 SSHAT and CDR2 FNYEAQ come from the germline V gene (reference sequence). The CDR3 nucleotides are TGTGCCAGCAGCCTTAATGGGGTATTGGATGAGCAGTTCTTC. This sequence encodes CASSLNGVLDEQFF.

This chain connects TRBV29-1 to TRBJ2-1; 8 bases align to TRBD2. The V segment lost 1 base and the J segment 10 bases; nucleotides outside the gene matches: 3. The CDR3 covers 12 residues. Germline CDR1 reads SQVTM; CDR2 reads ANQGSEA. The CDR3 reads CSVEVGLGEQFF. Written as DNA, the CDR3 is TGCAGCGTTGAAGTGGGACTAGGAGAGCAGTTCTTC.

To note about this clone: Other DNA sequences in the same sample also yield this CDR3. This sequence joins TRBV7-9 and TRBJ1-2; D may be TRBD1 (6 bases). This CDR3 is built from 15 residues. Trimming pared 1 base from V and 4 bases from J, leaving 13 bases between. The germline V gene has CDR1 SEHNR and CDR2 FQNEAQ (reference sequence). The DNA of the CDR3 is TGTGCCAGCAGCTTAGATCGGGGGGCCGCCTATGGCTACACCTTC. Translating it yields CASSLDRGAAYGYTF.

V gene TRBV7-2 combines with J gene TRBJ1-6, with TRBD1 matching over 7 bases. The CDR3 length is 16 residues. Trimming cost V 1 base and J 9 bases; bases outside gene matches: 9. CDR1 is SGHTA and CDR2 is FQGNSA in the germline V gene. The CDR3 protein is CASSLGSGGGVSPLHF. CDR3 DNA: TGTGCCAGCAGCTTAGGATCAGGGGGGGGCGTTTCACCCCTCCACTTT.

This clone showed up just a few times. The chain couples TRBV7-9 to TRBJ1-5; tentatively, D is TRBD1 (6 bases). V lost 5 bases, J lost 0 bases, and 14 bases lay in between. The germline CDR1 and CDR2 sequences are SEHNR and FQNEAQ (reference sequence). The CDR3 length is 16 residues. CDR3 coding DNA: TGTGCCAGCAGCGCTTCAGGGGCTTATAGCAATCAGCCCCAGCATTTT. Translating gives CASSASGAYSNQPQHF.

This chain links TRBV11-2 with TRBJ1-1; D call uncertain. Trimming left V 5 bases short and J 6 bases short, with 13 bases between. The CDR3 is 13 residues long. Germline CDR1 reads SGHAT; CDR2 reads FQNNGV. CDR3 DNA sequence: TGTGCCAGCAGCCTAAGGCGGGTCTCTGAAGCTTTCTTT. It specifies CASSLRRVSEAFF. Together with reference TRBV11-2 and TRBJ1-1, the CDR3 gives the full variable domain: EAGVAQSPRYKIIEKRQSVAFWCNPISGHATLYWYQQILGQGPKLLIQFQNNGVVDDSQLPKDRFSAERLKGVDSTLKIQPAKLEDSAVYLCASSLRRVSEAFFGQGTRLTVV.

CDR3 loop: CASVGNLQGREQYF. As DNA, the CDR3 is TGTGCCAGCGTGGGAAACTTACAGGGGCGAGAGCAGTACTTC. The V and J genes are TRBV2 and TRBJ2-7; the match to TRBD1 covers 7 bases. The CDR3 has 14 residues. CDR1 and CDR2 from the germline V gene are SNHLY and FYNNEI. Losses at the gene ends were 8 bases for V and 7 bases for J; bases not matched to a gene: 14.

The CDR3 DNA follows: TGTGCCAGCTCACCTGTTCTTGTGCGGACAGGGGGAGGAGAGACCCAGTACTTC. Its protein product is CASSPVLVRTGGGETQYF. The chain uses TRBV18 and TRBJ2-5; 10 bases agree with TRBD1. CDR1 KGHSH and CDR2 LQKENI come from the germline V gene. V was clipped by 3 bases and J by 4 bases; unmatched bases: 14. This CDR3 has 18 residues.

The chain carries TRBV29-1 and TRBJ1-4; 7 bases align to TRBD1. The J segment lost 3 bases and the V segment lost 6 bases, leaving 4 bases of the junction unmatched. CDR1 and CDR2 (germline): SQVTM, ANQGSEA. The CDR3 covers 13 residues. The CDR3 nucleotides are TGCAGCGTACAGGGGCTAGCTAATGAAAAACTGTTTTTT. It yields the protein CSVQGLANEKLFF.

This sequence joins TRBV7-8 and TRBJ2-1, with no clear D. V lost 2 bases, J lost 5 bases, and 7 bases lay in between. CDR3 length: 13 residues. CDR1 SGHVS and CDR2 FQNEAQ come from the germline V gene. Here the CDR3 reads CASSLRLNNEQFF. CDR3 in DNA: TGTGCCAGCAGCTTAAGGCTAAACAATGAGCAGTTCTTC. Full variable domain (outside the CDR3, taken from reference TRBV7-8 and TRBJ2-1): GAGVSQSPRYKVAKRGQDVALRCDPISGHVSLFWYQQALGQGPEFLTYFQNEAQLDKSGLPSDRFFAERPEGSVSTLKIQRTQQEDSAVYLCASSLRLNNEQFFGPGTRLTVL.

This clone came up once. The rearrangement joins TRBV18 to TRBJ1-1, with D unclear. The CDR3 sequence is 16 residues long. The germline V and J ends were trimmed by 6 bases and 1 base, with 18 bases remaining between them. CDR1 KGHSH and CDR2 LQKENI come from the germline V gene. The CDR3 loop reads CASSKGTTAGNTEAFF. The CDR3 DNA is TGTGCCAGCTCGAAAGGAACAACCGCGGGGAACACTGAAGCTTTCTTT.

Comments on this clone: Distinct nucleotide sequences in the sample also encode this CDR3. The chain couples TRBV6-1 to TRBJ1-4, with a weak D call TRBD1 (6 bases). The CDR3 is 14 amino acids. V lost 4 bases and J lost 5, with 11 bases in between. Germline V lookup: CDR1 MNHNS, CDR2 SASEGT. The CDR3 spells CASSARGTNEKLFF. The CDR3 region has the DNA TGTGCCAGCAGTGCCAGGGGAACCAATGAAAAACTGTTTTTT.

The chain combines TRBV7-3 with TRBJ2-1; 7 bases are shared with TRBD2. Germline CDR1 reads SGHTA; CDR2 reads FQGTGA. J gave up 10 bases and V 2 bases, and 8 bases lay outside the gene matches. The CDR3 runs to 14 residues. The CDR3 loop reads CASSLASGEGEQFF. Written as DNA, the CDR3 is TGTGCCAGCAGCTTAGCTAGCGGAGAGGGGGAGCAGTTCTTC.

The rearrangement uses TRBV7-9 and TRBJ2-1; 8 bases line up with TRBD2. The length of the CDR3 is 14 residues. Germline values: CDR1 SEHNR, CDR2 FQNEAQ (reference sequence). With V trimmed by 1 base and J by 7 bases, 3 bases remained unmatched. The CDR3 region has the DNA TGTGCCAGCAGCTTAGATAGCGGGACAAATGAGCAGTTCTTC. Residues: CASSLDSGTNEQFF.

In the case of this clone: The same CDR3 can be traced to other DNA sequences in this sample. V is TRBV20-1 and J is TRBJ2-1; D unresolved. V was trimmed by 1 base and J by 5 bases, leaving 3 bases between them. CDR1 and CDR2 (germline): DFQATT, SNEGSKA (reference sequence). The CDR3 is made up of 11 amino acids. The CDR3 reads CSARADNEQFF. In DNA, the CDR3 is TGCAGTGCTAGAGCGGACAATGAGCAGTTCTTC.

The chain uses TRBV6-1 and TRBJ1-1, with D uncertain. V lost 8 bases and J 3 bases, leaving 13 bases between the germline ends. From germline, CDR1 is MNHNS and CDR2 SASEGT. There are 13 residues in the CDR3. The DNA for the CDR3 is TGTGCCAGCCGACGAAAATGGGACACTGAAGCTTTCTTT. Encoded protein: CASRRKWDTEAFF.

Remarks on this clone: Other DNA sequences within the sample encode an identical CDR3. The chain recombines TRBV5-1 with TRBJ2-7; TRBD1 matches at 9 bases. CDR3 length equals 14 residues. V was pared by 3 bases and J by 2 bases, with 3 bases of the junction left unmatched. In germline, CDR1 is SGHRS, CDR2 YFSETQ. In DNA form, the CDR3 reads TGCGCCAGCAGCTCGGGGGACAGGGCCTACGAGCAGTACTTC. It specifies CASSSGDRAYEQYF.

The V and J genes are TRBV5-1 and TRBJ2-5; 8 nucleotides match TRBD2. V trimming: 0 bases; J trimming: 0 bases; junction bases outside the gene matches: 4. This CDR3 has 16 residues. Germline V gives CDR1 SGHRS, CDR2 YFSETQ. In DNA, the CDR3 is TGCGCCAGCAGCTTGGAGTCTAGCGGGTACCAAGAGACCCAGTACTTC. It yields the protein CASSLESSGYQETQYF.

The chain recombines TRBV2 with TRBJ1-5; no clear D gene. Per germline, CDR1 SNHLY and CDR2 FYNNEI. There are 12 residues in the CDR3. The V gene lost 2 bases and the J gene lost 9 bases, with 8 bases spanning the gap. The CDR3 reads CASSENMGPQHF. CDR3 DNA sequence: TGTGCCAGCAGTGAAAATATGGGGCCCCAGCATTTT.